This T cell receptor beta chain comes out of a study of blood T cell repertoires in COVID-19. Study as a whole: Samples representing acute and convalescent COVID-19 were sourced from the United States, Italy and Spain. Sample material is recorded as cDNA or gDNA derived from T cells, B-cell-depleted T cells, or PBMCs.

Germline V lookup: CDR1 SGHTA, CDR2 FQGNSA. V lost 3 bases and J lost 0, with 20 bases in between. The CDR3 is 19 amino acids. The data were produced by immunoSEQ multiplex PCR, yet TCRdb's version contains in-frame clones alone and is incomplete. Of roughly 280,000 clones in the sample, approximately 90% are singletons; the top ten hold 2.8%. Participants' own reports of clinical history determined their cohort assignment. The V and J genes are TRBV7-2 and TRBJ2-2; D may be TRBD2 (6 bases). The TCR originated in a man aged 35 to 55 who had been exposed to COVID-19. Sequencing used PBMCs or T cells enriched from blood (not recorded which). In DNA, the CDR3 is TGTGCCAGCAGCTTTATTAGGGCCTTGGGGGGATCGAACACCGGGGAGCTGTTTTTT. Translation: CASSFIRALGGSNTGELFF.